This is a list of T cell receptor beta chains from one sample in a study of blood T cell repertoires in COVID-19. Clones were sequenced by immunoSEQ multiplex PCR, and TCRdb holds only the in-frame ones, with some missing. The sample yields approximately 220,000 clones, about four fifths seen once. The sample consisted of PBMCs or T cells enriched from blood (not recorded which). All receptors derive from a woman aged 45-59 years who had been exposed to COVID-19. CDR3s include the opening cysteine and the closing phenylalanine or tryptophan. The D gene is left open where the match is weak. Where a row states a size, it is once, few, many or the class of an expanded clone; other rows omit it.

j_call: TRBJ2-1; v_call: TRBV2; clone_size: once; d_call: TRBD2; cdr3_aa: CASKGGGSYNEQFF; cdr3_nt: TGTGCCAGCAAGGGCGGGGGTTCCTACAATGAGCAGTTCTTC
j_call: TRBJ2-3; v_call: TRBV2; clone_size: NA; d_call: TRBD1; cdr3_aa: CASYRDRDAYTQYF; cdr3_nt: TGTGCCAGCTACCGGGACAGGGACGCGTATACGCAGTATTTT
j_call: TRBJ1-2; v_call: TRBV19; clone_size: few; d_call: NA; cdr3_aa: CASSIKTETPYGYTF; cdr3_nt: TGTGCCAGTAGTATAAAGACAGAGACCCCCTATGGCTACACCTTC
j_call: TRBJ2-1; v_call: TRBV14; clone_size: NA; d_call: NA; cdr3_aa: CASSQVSFSYNEQFF; cdr3_nt: TGTGCCAGCAGCCAAGTAAGTTTTAGCTACAATGAGCAGTTCTTC
j_call: TRBJ1-2; v_call: TRBV30; clone_size: NA; d_call: TRBD1; cdr3_aa: CAWASTGFNYGYTF; cdr3_nt: TGTGCCTGGGCCTCGACAGGGTTTAACTATGGCTACACCTTC
j_call: TRBJ2-2; v_call: TRBV21-1; clone_size: NA; d_call: NA; cdr3_aa: CASSPKTGARLNTGELFF; cdr3_nt: TGTGCCAGCAGCCCCAAGACAGGGGCCAGACTGAACACCGGGGAGCTGTTTTTT
j_call: TRBJ1-2; v_call: TRBV5-1; clone_size: NA; d_call: TRBD1; cdr3_aa: CASSIRQGASYGYTF; cdr3_nt: TGCGCCAGCAGCATACGACAGGGGGCTTCCTATGGCTACACCTTC
j_call: TRBJ1-6; v_call: TRBV2; clone_size: NA; d_call: NA; cdr3_aa: CASSQRQPHSYNSPLHF; cdr3_nt: TGTGCCAGCAGTCAAAGACAGCCTCACTCCTATAATTCACCCCTCCACTTT
j_call: TRBJ1-1; v_call: TRBV12-3/TRBV12-4; clone_size: NA; d_call: NA; cdr3_aa: CASSWSGNTEAFF; cdr3_nt: TGTGCCAGCAGTTGGTCGGGGAACACTGAAGCTTTCTTT
j_call: TRBJ1-2; v_call: TRBV7-2; clone_size: NA; d_call: TRBD1; cdr3_aa: CASSPPGGHHGYTF; cdr3_nt: TGTGCCAGCAGCCCCCCAGGGGGGCATCATGGCTACACCTTC
j_call: TRBJ2-5; v_call: TRBV18; clone_size: NA; d_call: TRBD1; cdr3_aa: CASSPPVMTGGLTQYF; cdr3_nt: TGTGCCAGCTCACCACCGGTGATGACAGGGGGCCTTACCCAGTACTTC
j_call: TRBJ1-1; v_call: TRBV5-1; clone_size: few; d_call: NA; cdr3_aa: CASSLGGLEGNTEAFF; cdr3_nt: TGCGCCAGCAGCTTGGGGGGGCTCGAAGGGAACACTGAAGCTTTCTTT
j_call: TRBJ1-1; v_call: TRBV5-4; clone_size: NA; d_call: NA; cdr3_aa: CASSLGGMGTEAFF; cdr3_nt: TGTGCCAGCAGCTTGGGGGGCATGGGCACTGAAGCTTTCTTT
j_call: TRBJ1-5; v_call: TRBV27; clone_size: NA; d_call: NA; cdr3_aa: CASSFYKGDQPQHF; cdr3_nt: TGTGCCAGCAGTTTCTATAAAGGGGATCAGCCCCAGCATTTT
j_call: TRBJ1-2; v_call: TRBV3-1/TRBV3-2; clone_size: NA; d_call: NA; cdr3_aa: CASSQSWAGYGYTF; cdr3_nt: TGTGCCAGCAGCCAAAGCTGGGCGGGCTATGGCTACACCTTC
j_call: TRBJ2-1; v_call: TRBV5-6; clone_size: NA; d_call: TRBD2; cdr3_aa: CASGRTSGGYDYNEQFF; cdr3_nt: TGTGCCAGCGGCCGGACTAGCGGGGGTTATGACTACAATGAGCAGTTCTTC
j_call: TRBJ1-2; v_call: TRBV5-4; clone_size: NA; d_call: NA; cdr3_aa: CASSPRRDDGYTF; cdr3_nt: TGTGCCAGCAGCCCGAGGCGGGATGATGGCTACACCTTC
j_call: TRBJ2-7; v_call: TRBV6-1; clone_size: few; d_call: TRBD1; cdr3_aa: CASSAGWDRDSYEQYF; cdr3_nt: TGTGCCAGCAGTGCGGGTTGGGACAGGGACTCCTACGAGCAGTACTTC
j_call: TRBJ1-1; v_call: TRBV9; clone_size: NA; d_call: NA; cdr3_aa: CASSVAAGTEAFF; cdr3_nt: TGTGCCAGCAGCGTAGCCGCAGGGACTGAAGCTTTCTTT
j_call: TRBJ1-4; v_call: TRBV19; clone_size: NA; d_call: NA; cdr3_aa: CASNTAGRREKLFF; cdr3_nt: TGTGCCAGTAATACCGCTGGGCGGAGGGAAAAACTGTTTTTT
j_call: TRBJ1-5; v_call: TRBV7-8; clone_size: NA; d_call: TRBD1; cdr3_aa: CASSVRQGLYQPQHF; cdr3_nt: TGTGCCAGCAGCGTACGACAGGGACTCTATCAGCCCCAGCATTTT
j_call: TRBJ1-1; v_call: TRBV11-2; clone_size: NA; d_call: TRBD1; cdr3_aa: CASSFPGTGGEAFF; cdr3_nt: TGTGCCAGCAGCTTCCCCGGGACAGGGGGTGAAGCTTTCTTT
j_call: TRBJ1-5; v_call: TRBV28; clone_size: NA; d_call: NA; cdr3_aa: CASSLQGLSNQPQHF; cdr3_nt: TGTGCCAGCTCCCTTCAGGGTTTATCAAATCAGCCCCAGCATTTT
j_call: TRBJ1-1; v_call: TRBV19; clone_size: NA; d_call: TRBD1; cdr3_aa: CASSDRGQLNTEAFF; cdr3_nt: TGTGCCAGTAGTGACAGGGGGCAACTGAACACTGAAGCTTTCTTT
j_call: TRBJ2-3; v_call: TRBV5-5; clone_size: NA; d_call: NA; cdr3_aa: CASSNGPYTDTQYF; cdr3_nt: TGTGCCAGCAGCAATGGGCCGTACACAGATACGCAGTATTTT
j_call: TRBJ1-2; v_call: TRBV6-5; clone_size: NA; d_call: NA; cdr3_aa: CASAWETGTYGYTF; cdr3_nt: TGTGCCAGCGCCTGGGAAACAGGGACCTATGGCTACACCTTC
j_call: TRBJ1-1; v_call: TRBV2; clone_size: NA; d_call: NA; cdr3_aa: CASSEHSLNTEAFF; cdr3_nt: TGTGCCAGCAGTGAACACAGCCTGAACACTGAAGCTTTCTTT
j_call: TRBJ1-6; v_call: TRBV11-2; clone_size: few; d_call: NA; cdr3_aa: CASSPRDQGYGSPLHF; cdr3_nt: TGTGCCAGCAGCCCCCGGGACCAGGGGTACGGTTCACCCCTCCACTTT